This T cell receptor (beta chain) was found in a study of T cell repertoires in cytomegalovirus infection (dated by TCRdb to about 2019). For the study in its entirety: Alongside well-studied HLA-B-restricted epitopes, the peptide stimulations were aimed at recently identified HLA-C-restricted CMV epitopes, whose presentation resists viral immunomodulation. Donor HLA type was relevant to the analysis, as public TCR beta signatures indicated carriage of CMV infection together with the matching HLA type. Overall results and qualifications from the work: The ex vivo response was dominated by HLA-C-restricted CMV-specific TCR beta clonotypes, and the single most frequent clonotype in two of eight donors was supplied by these HLA-C-restricted clonotypes. Cumulative frequency of public TCR beta family members discriminated carriers of CMV infection plus the relevant HLA type in this cohort and an independent roughly 340-donor cohort.

Concerning this clonotype itself: Its antigen is still unknown. There are no base qualities to consult, and no much larger clone falls within one base.

Spanning cysteine to phenylalanine, the CDR3 consists of 16 amino acids. Only CDR3 DNA remains: 48 bases, in frame from the first base. Deletion took 8 bases off V and 4 bases off J, with a span of 18 bases between the germline ends. Based on the germline V gene, the CDR1 and CDR2 sequences are MNHEY and SVGEGT. Sequencing was performed on an Illumina HiSeq 1500. TCRdb reanalyzed the raw reads on its own, using fastp at Q25 for trimming and MiXCR for clone calling, and kept in-frame beta chains. Entries that share a CDR3 protein sequence are merged under the most common genes and DNA. This sample gives about half a million distinct CDR3 sequences in total; approximately 42% of them show up just once. The ten largest clones take up 43% of the sample. The label giving this sample's treatment or condition can be read as: in vitro stimulation with specific CMV peptide epitopes to enrich CMV-specific T cells.

The specimen comprised cultured PBMCs, sampled from culture after CMV antigen stimulation. The TCR was taken from a human donor in good health (CMV status not recorded). Some clones in this sample may be carry-over from other donors' samples. The chain was built from TRBV6-2 or TRBV6-3 and TRBJ2-6, with the D gene call left open. The CDR3: CASSQELGAGANVLTF. DNA sequence: TGTGCCAGCTCTCAAGAGCTGGGCGCGGGGGCCAACGTCCTGACTTTC.